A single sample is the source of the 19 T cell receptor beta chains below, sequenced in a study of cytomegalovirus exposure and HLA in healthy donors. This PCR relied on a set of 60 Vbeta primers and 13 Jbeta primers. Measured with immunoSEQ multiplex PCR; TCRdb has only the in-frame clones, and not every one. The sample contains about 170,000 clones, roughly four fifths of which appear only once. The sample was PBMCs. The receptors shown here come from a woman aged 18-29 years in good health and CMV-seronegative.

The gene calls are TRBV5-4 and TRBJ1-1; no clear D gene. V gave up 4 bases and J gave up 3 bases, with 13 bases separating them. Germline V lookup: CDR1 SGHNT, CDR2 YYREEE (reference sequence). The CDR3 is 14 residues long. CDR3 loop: CASSLGIPDTEAFF. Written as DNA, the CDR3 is TGTGCCAGCAGCCTCGGGATCCCGGACACTGAAGCTTTCTTT.

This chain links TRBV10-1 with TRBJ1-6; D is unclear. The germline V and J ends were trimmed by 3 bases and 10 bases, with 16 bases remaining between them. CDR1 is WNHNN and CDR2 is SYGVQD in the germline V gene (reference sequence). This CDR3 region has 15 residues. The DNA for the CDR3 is TGCGCCAGCAGTGAACTCGAGGGTGAAATCTCACCCCTCCACTTT. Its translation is CASSELEGEISPLHF.

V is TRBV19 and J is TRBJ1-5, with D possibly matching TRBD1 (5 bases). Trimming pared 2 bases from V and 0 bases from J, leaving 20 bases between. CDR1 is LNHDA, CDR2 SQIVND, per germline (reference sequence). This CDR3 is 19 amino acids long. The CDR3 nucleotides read TGTGCCAGTAGTATATTGGGGGACTACGATTACCTTAGCAATCAGCCCCAGCATTTT. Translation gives CASSILGDYDYLSNQPQHF.

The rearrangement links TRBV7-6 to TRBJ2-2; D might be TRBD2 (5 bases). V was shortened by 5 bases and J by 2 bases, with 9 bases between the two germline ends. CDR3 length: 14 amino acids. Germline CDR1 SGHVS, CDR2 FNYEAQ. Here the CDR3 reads CASSGGFNTGELFF. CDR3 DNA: TGTGCCAGCAGCGGCGGGTTCAACACCGGGGAGCTGTTTTTT.

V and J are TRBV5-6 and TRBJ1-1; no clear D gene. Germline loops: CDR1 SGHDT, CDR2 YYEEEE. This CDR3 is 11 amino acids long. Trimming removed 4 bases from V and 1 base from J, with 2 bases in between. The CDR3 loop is CASSRNTEAFF. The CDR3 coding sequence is TGTGCCAGCAGCCGGAACACTGAAGCTTTCTTT.

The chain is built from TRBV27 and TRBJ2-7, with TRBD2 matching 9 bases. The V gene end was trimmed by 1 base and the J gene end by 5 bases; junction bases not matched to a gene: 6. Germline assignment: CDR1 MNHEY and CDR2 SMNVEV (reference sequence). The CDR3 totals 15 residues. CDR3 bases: TGTGCCAGCAGTTTATTGCCTAGCGGGGCGGACGAGCAGTACTTC. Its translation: CASSLLPSGADEQYF.

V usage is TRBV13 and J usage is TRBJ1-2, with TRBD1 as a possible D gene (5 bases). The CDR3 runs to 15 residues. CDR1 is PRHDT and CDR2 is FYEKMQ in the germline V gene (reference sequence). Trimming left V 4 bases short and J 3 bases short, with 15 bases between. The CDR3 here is CASSSVTDNYYGYTF. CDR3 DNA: TGTGCCAGCAGCTCAGTCACGGACAACTACTATGGCTACACCTTC.

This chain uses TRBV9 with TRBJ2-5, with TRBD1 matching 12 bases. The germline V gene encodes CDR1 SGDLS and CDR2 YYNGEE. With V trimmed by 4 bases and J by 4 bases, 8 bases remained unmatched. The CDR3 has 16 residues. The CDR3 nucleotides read TGTGCCAGCAGCACTGGGGGACAGGGGGCAGGAGAGACCCAGTACTTC. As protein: CASSTGGQGAGETQYF.

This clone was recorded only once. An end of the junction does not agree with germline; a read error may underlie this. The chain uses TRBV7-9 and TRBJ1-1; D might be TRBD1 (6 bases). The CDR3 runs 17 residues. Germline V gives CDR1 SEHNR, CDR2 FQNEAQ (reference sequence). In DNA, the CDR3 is TGTTCCAGCAGCTTAGGAAGGGGGAGGGAGCCCGACACTGAAGCTTTCTTT. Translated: CSSSLGRGREPDTEAFF.

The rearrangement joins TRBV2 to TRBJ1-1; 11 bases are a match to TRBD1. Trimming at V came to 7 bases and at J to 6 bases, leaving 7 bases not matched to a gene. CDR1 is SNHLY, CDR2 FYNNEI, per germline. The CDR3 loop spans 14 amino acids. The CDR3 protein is CASKGDRGFAEAFF. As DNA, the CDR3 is TGTGCCAGCAAGGGGGACAGGGGGTTCGCTGAAGCTTTCTTT.

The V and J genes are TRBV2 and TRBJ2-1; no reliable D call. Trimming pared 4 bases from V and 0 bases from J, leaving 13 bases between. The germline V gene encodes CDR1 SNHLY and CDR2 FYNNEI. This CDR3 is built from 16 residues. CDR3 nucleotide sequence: TGTGCCAGCAGTGCTTTTAGCCAGAGCTCCTACAATGAGCAGTTCTTC. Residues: CASSAFSQSSYNEQFF.

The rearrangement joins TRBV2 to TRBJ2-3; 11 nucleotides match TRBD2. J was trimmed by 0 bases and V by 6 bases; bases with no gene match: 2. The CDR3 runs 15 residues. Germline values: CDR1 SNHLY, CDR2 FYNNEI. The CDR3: CASRGLAASTDTQYF. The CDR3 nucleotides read TGTGCCAGCAGGGGACTAGCGGCGAGCACAGATACGCAGTATTTT.

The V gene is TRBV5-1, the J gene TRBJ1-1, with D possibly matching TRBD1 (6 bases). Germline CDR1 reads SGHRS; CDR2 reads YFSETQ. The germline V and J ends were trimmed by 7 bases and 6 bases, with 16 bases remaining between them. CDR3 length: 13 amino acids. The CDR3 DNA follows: TGCGCCAGCTTCGGGGCACAGGGCCCTGAAGCTTTCTTT. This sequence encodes CASFGAQGPEAFF.

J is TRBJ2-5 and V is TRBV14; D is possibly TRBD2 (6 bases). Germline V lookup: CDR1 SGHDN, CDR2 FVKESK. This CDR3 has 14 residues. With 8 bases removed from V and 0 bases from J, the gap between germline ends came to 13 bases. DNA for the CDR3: TGTGCCAGCTTTAAGCGGGCGTACCAAGAGACCCAGTACTTC. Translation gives CASFKRAYQETQYF.

The CDR3 reads CASEEDRGGSPLHF. CDR3 nucleotides: TGTGCCAGCGAGGAGGACAGGGGCGGTTCACCCCTCCACTTT. The chain uses TRBV2 and TRBJ1-6; TRBD1 aligns across 9 bases. V dropped 8 bases and J dropped 9; count of bases not matched to a gene: 8. The CDR3 is made up of 14 amino acids. Per germline, CDR1 SNHLY and CDR2 FYNNEI.

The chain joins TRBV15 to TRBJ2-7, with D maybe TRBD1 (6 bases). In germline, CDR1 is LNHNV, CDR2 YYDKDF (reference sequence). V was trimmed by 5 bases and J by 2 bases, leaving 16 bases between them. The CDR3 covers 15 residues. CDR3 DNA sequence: TGTGCCACCAGCCTTAGGGGGACGCTCACCTACGAGCAGTACTTC. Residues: CATSLRGTLTYEQYF.

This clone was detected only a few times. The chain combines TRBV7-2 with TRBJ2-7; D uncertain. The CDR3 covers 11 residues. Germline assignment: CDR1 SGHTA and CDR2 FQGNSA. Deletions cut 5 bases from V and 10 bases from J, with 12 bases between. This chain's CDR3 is CASSPSQVQYF. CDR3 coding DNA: TGTGCCAGCAGCCCAAGCCAAGTACAGTACTTC.

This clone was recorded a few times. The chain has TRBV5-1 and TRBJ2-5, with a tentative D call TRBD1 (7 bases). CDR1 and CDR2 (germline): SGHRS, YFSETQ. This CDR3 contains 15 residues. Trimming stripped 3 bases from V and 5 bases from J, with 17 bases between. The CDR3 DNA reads TGCGCCAGCAGCTCAGGGACAGCCCGGGAGGAGACCCAGTACTTC. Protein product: CASSSGTAREETQYF.

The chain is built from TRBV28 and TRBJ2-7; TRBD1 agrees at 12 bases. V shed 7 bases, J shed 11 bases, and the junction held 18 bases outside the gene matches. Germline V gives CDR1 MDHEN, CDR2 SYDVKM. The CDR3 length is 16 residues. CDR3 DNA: TGTGCCAGCAACTTAAGGCTGGGACAGGGGGCTTTTGTGGAGTACTTC. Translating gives CASNLRLGQGAFVEYF. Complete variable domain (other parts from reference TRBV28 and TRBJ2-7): DVKVTQSSRYLVKRTGEKVFLECVQDMDHENMFWYRQDPGLGLRLIYFSYDVKMKEKGDIPEGYSVSREKKERFSLILESASTNQTSMYLCASNLRLGQGAFVEYFGPGTRLTVT.